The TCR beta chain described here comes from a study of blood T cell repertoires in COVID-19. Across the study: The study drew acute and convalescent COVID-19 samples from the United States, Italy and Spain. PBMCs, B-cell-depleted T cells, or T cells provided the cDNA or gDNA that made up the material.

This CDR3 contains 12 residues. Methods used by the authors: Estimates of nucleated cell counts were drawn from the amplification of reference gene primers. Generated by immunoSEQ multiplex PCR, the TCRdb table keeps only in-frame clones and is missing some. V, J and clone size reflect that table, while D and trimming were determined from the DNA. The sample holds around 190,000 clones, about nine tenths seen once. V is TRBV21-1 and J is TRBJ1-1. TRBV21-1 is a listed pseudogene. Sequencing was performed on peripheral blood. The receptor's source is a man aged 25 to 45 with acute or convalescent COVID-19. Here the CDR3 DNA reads TGTGCCAGCAGATTTCGGGGTATGGACGCTTTCTTT. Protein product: CASRFRGMDAFF.